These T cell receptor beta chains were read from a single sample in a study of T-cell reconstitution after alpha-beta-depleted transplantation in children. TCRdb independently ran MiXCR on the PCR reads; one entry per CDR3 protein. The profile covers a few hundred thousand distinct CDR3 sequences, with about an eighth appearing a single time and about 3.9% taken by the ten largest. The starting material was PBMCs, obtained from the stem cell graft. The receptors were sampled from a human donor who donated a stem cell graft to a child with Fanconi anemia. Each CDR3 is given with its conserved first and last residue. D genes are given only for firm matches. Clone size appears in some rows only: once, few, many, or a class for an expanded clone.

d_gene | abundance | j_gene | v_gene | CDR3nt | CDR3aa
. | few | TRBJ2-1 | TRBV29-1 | TGCAGCGTTGAAGGGGGGAGCCAAAAATCCTACAATGAGCAGTTCTTC | CSVEGGSQKSYNEQFF
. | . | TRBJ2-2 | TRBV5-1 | TGCGCCAGCAGCTTTCGAGGGTCGGGCACCGGGGAGCTGTTTTTT | CASSFRGSGTGELFF
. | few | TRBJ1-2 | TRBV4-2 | TGTGCCAGCAGCCAAGAATCAGGTCCCTATGGCTACACCTTC | CASSQESGPYGYTF
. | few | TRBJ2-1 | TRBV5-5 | TGTGCCAGCAGCTTTAGGCGGGGAACAGCAGCCAGCGAGCAGTTCTTC | CASSFRRGTAASEQFF
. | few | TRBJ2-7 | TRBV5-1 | TGCGCCAGCTCCCGCGTCAACGGTGCCTACGAGCAGTACTTC | CASSRVNGAYEQYF
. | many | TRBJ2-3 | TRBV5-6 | TGTGCCAGCAGCTTTCCGCTAGATACGCAGTATTTT | CASSFPLDTQYF
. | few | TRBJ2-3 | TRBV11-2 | TGTGCCAGCAGCTATGCGGGACCCAGGGGACGTGTAGATACGCAGTATTTT | CASSYAGPRGRVDTQYF
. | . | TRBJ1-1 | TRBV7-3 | TGTGCCAGCAGGGGGGATCGAAACACTGAAGCTTTCTTT | CASRGDRNTEAFF
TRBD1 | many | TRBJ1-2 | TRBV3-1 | TGTGCCAGCAGCAAGCGGGACAGCTATGGCTACACCTTC | CASSKRDSYGYTF
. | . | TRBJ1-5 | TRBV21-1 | TGTGCCAGCCGCACACAGGGGACCGATCAGCCCCAGCATTTT | CASRTQGTDQPQHF
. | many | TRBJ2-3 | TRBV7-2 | TGTGCCAGCAGCTTAGAGGCTAGGGGGTGGGCAGATACGCAGTATTTT | CASSLEARGWADTQYF
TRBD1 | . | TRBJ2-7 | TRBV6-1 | TGTGCCAGCAGCCCGGGACAGGGACGCTACGAGCAGTACTTC | CASSPGQGRYEQYF
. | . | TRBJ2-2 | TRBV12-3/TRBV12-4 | TGTGCCAGCAGTCTAAGACAGGACCACACCGGGGAGCTGTTTTTT | CASSLRQDHTGELFF
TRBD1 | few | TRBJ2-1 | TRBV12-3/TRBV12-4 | TGTGCCAGCAGCGATAGGACAGGTTTACTGTACAATGAGCAGTTCTTC | CASSDRTGLLYNEQFF
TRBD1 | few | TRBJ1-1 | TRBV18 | TGTGCCAGCTCACCAGACCGACAGGGGGGCGCTTTCTTT | CASSPDRQGGAFF
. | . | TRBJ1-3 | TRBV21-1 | TGTGCCAGCAGCAAACCGGACGCCCTTCGGACCTTCACCATATATTTT | CASSKPDALRTFTIYF
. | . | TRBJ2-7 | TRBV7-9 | TGTGCCAGCAGCTTAACGGACAGTTCACACGAGCAGTACTTC | CASSLTDSSHEQYF
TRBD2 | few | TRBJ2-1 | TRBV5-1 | TGCGCCAGCAGCTGGGGTCGGGGGGGCGTAGATGAGCAGTTCTTC | CASSWGRGGVDEQFF
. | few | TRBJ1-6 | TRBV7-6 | TGTGCCAGCAGTGCAGAGGCGGATTACGAGTCACCCCTCCACTTT | CASSAEADYESPLHF
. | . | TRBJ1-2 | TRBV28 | TGTGCCAGCAGCTGGAGGGACTATGGCTACACCTTC | CASSWRDYGYTF
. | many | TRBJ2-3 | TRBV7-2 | TGTGCCAGCAGCCAAGGGGGGATCGGGGCCACAGATACGCAGTATTTT | CASSQGGIGATDTQYF
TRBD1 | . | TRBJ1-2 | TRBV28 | TGTGCCAGCAGTTTCAGACAGGGGGCGGGCGGCTACACCTTC | CASSFRQGAGGYTF
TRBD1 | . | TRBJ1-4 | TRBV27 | TGTGCCAGCAGAAAGGGACAGGGGGTTGGGGAACTGTTTTTT | CASRKGQGVGELFF
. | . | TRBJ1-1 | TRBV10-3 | TGTGCCATCAGTGAGAGGGGCAGGGTGGACACTGAAGCTTTCTTT | CAISERGRVDTEAFF
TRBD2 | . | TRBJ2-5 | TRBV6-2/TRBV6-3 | TGTGCCAGCAGTTACCTGGAGCGGGGGGCCGCGGGGACCCAGTACTTC | CASSYLERGAAGTQYF
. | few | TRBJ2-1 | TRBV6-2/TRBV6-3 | TGTGCCAGCAGCGACTTTAGGGGCGGTGAGCAGTTCTTC | CASSDFRGGEQFF
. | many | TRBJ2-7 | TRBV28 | TGTGCCAGCAGTTTTTCCTCCGACGAGCAGTACTTC | CASSFSSDEQYF
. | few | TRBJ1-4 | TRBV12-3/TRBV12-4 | TGTGCCAGCAGTTCAACAGGGCCGGGCGAAAAACTGTTTTTT | CASSSTGPGEKLFF
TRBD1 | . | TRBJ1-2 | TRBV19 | TGTGCCAGTAGTACGGACAGGGGCGTTTATGGCTACACCTTC | CASSTDRGVYGYTF
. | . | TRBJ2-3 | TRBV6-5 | TGTGCCAGCAGTTTCGACTCCGATGACTCAACCACGCAGTATTTT | CASSFDSDDSTTQYF
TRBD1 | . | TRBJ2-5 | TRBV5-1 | TGCGCCAGCAGCACCGAAACGACAGGGGGCCAAGCGACCCAGTACTTC | CASSTETTGGQATQYF
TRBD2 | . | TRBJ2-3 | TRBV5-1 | TGCGCCAGCAGCTTGAGCCGGTCCAGCGGGGTCACAGATACGCAGTATTTT | CASSLSRSSGVTDTQYF
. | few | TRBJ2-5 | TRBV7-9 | TGTGCCAGCAGCTTCTCGTCAGGGGGAGGCGGAGAGACCCAGTACTTC | CASSFSSGGGGETQYF
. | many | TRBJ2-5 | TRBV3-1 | TGTGCCAGCAGCCAATTCTTAATAGGGGAAATGGAGACCCAGTACTTC | CASSQFLIGEMETQYF
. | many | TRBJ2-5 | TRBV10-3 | TGTGCCATCAGGACGACCGGGGATGGGGCGACCCAGTACTTC | CAIRTTGDGATQYF
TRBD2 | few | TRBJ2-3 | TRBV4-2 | TGTGCCAGCAGCCAAGGAATGCGGCTAGCGGGGACCACAGATACGCAGTATTTT | CASSQGMRLAGTTDTQYF
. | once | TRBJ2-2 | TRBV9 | TGTGCCAGCAGCCTACGGGGCGCCCCCCAACGAGGTGGCGGGGAGCTGTTTTTT | CASSLRGAPQRGGGELFF
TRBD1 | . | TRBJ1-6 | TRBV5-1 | TGCGCCAGCAGCTCCCCGGGACAGGGCAATTCACCCCTCCACTTT | CASSSPGQGNSPLHF
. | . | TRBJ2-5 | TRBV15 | TGTGCCACCCGTGGACCGAACCAAGAGACCCAGTACTTC | CATRGPNQETQYF
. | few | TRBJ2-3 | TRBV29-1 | TGCAGCGTGGCGGGACAGACCAGCACAGATACGCAGTATTTT | CSVAGQTSTDTQYF
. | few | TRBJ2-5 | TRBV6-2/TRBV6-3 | TGTGCCAGCAGTCCCAGGCCGCCCTTTAGGGAGACCCAGTACTTC | CASSPRPPFRETQYF
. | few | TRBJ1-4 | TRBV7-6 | TGTGCCAGCAGGTCAGGCGTCGTTGGGGAAAAACTGTTTTTT | CASRSGVVGEKLFF
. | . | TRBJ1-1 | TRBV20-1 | TGCAGTGCAACCGGGCCCCCCATGAACACTGAAGCTTTCTTT | CSATGPPMNTEAFF
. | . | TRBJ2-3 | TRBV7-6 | TGTGCCAGCAGCGCGACGAGGGTGGCTAGCCGCAGCACAGATACGCAGTATTTT | CASSATRVASRSTDTQYF
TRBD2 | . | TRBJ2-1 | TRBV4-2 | TGTGCCAGCAGCCAAGGACTAGCGGGGGTTGAGCAGTTCTTC | CASSQGLAGVEQFF
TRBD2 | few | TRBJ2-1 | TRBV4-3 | TGCGCCAGCAGCCAAGAAAGCGGGGGGAGCTCCTACAATGAGCAGTTCTTC | CASSQESGGSSYNEQFF
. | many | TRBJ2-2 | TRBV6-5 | TGTGCCAGCAGCTCAGACAGCACCGGGGAGCTGTTTTTT | CASSSDSTGELFF
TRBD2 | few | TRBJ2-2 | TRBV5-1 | TGCGCCAGCAGCTCAACTAGCGGGGGGGCTAACGGGGAGCTGTTTTTT | CASSSTSGGANGELFF
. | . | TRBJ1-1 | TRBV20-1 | TGCAGTGCTAGTCAATCCCGGGGGAGGTACACTGAAGCTTTCTTT | CSASQSRGRYTEAFF
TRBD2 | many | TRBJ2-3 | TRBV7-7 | TGTGCTAGCAGCCCGGACCTTGCGGGGGTGGATACGCAGTATTTT | CASSPDLAGVDTQYF
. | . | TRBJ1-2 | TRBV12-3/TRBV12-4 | TGTGCCAGCAGCAAATTTCATAAATGGGGCTATGGCTACACCTTC | CASSKFHKWGYGYTF
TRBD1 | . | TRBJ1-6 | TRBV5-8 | TGTGCCAGCACCGAGGGACAGTTTCTCGGTTCACCCCTCCACTTT | CASTEGQFLGSPLHF
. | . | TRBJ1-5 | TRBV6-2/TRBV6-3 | TGTGCCAGCAGTTACTCGAGTAATCCGGGTCAGCCCCAGCATTTT | CASSYSSNPGQPQHF
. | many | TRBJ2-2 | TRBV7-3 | TGTGCCAGCAGCTTAACGTTAGGGGGGGCAGGCGGGGAGCTGTTTTTT | CASSLTLGGAGGELFF
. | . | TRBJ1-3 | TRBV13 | TGTGCCAGCAGCTTAGGCCTAAGGGCGCCGGGACCCTCAAAGGGAAACACCATATATTTT | CASSLGLRAPGPSKGNTIYF